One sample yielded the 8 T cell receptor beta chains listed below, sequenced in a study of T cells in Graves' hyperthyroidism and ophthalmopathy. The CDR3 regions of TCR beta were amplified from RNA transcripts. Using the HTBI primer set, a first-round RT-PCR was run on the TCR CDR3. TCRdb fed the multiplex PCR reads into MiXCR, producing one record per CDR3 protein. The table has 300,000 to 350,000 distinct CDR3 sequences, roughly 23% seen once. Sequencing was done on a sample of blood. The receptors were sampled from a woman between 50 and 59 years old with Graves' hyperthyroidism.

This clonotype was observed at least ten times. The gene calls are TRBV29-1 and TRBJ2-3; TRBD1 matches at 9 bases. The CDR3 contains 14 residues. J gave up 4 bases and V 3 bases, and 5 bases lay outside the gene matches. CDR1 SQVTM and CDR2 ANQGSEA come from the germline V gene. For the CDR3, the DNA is TGCAGCGTTGAGGGGACAGGGTCGCCAGATACGCAGTATTTT. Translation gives CSVEGTGSPDTQYF.

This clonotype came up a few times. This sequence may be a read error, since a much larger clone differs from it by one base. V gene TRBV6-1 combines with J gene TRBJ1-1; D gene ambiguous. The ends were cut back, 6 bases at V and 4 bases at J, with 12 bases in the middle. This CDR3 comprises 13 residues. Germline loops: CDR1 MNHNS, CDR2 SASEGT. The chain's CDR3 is CASRGRMGTEAFF. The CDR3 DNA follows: TGTGCCAGCAGAGGCAGGATGGGCACTGAAGCTTTCTTT.

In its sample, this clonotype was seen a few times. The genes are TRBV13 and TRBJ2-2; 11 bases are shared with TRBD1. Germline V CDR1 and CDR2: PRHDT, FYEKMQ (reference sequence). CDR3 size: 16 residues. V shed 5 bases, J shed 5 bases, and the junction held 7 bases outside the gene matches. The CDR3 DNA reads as TGTGCCAGCAGCCTCCGGACAGGGGGCGCGACCGGGGAGCTGTTTTTT. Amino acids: CASSLRTGGATGELFF. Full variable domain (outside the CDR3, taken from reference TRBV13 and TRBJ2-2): AAGVIQSPRHLIKEKRETATLKCYPIPRHDTVYWYQQGPGQDPQFLISFYEKMQSDKGSIPDRFSAQQFSDYHSELNMSSLELGDSALYFCASSLRTGGATGELFFGEGSRLTVL.

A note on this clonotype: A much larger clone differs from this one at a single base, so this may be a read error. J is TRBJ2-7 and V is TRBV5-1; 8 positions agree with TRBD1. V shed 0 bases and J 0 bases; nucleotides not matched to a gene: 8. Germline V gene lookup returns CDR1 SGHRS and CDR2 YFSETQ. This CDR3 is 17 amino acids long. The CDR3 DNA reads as TGCGCCAGCAGCTTGGCCGACAAGGGACAGGCCTCCTACGAGCAGTACTTC. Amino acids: CASSLADKGQASYEQYF.

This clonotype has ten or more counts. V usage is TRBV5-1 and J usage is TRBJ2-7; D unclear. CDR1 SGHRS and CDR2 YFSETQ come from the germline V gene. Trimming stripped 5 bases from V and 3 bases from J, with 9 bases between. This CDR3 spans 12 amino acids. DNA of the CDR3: TGCGCCAGCAGTCGACTGGGCTACGAGCAGTACTTC. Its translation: CASSRLGYEQYF.

CDR3 coding DNA: TGTGCCAGCAGCCCCTCCGTCCGGGGGTCCGGGGAGCTGTTTTTT. As protein: CASSPSVRGSGELFF. The genes are TRBV12-3 or TRBV12-4 and TRBJ2-2, with D possibly matching TRBD2 (6 bases). The CDR3 loop spans 15 amino acids. The V gene lost 6 bases and the J gene lost 6 bases, with 17 bases spanning the gap.

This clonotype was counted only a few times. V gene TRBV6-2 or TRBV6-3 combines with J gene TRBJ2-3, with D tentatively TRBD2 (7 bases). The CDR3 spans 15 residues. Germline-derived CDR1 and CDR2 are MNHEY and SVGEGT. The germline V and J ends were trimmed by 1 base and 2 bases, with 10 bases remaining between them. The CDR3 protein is CASSYYGGATDTQYF. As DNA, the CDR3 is TGTGCCAGCAGTTACTATGGGGGGGCCACAGATACGCAGTATTTT.

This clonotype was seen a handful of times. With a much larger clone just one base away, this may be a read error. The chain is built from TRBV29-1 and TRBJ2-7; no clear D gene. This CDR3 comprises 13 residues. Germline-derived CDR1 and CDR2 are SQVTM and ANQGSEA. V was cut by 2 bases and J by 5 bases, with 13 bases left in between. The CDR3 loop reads CSVERQKDNEQYF. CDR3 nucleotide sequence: TGCAGCGTTGAAAGGCAAAAGGATAACGAGCAGTACTTC.